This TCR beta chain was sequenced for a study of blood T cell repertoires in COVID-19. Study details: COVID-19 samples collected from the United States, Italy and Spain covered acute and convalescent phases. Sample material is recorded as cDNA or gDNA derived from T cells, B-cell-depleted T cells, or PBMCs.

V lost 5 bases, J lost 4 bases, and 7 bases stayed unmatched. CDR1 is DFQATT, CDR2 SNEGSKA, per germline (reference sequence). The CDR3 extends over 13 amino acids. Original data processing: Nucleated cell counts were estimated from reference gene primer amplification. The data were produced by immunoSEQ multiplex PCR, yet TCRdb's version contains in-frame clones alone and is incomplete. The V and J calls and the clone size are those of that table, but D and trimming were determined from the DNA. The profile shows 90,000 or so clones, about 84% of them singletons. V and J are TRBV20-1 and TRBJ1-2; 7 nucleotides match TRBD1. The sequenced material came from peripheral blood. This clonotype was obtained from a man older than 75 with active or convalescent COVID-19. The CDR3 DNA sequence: TGCAGTGCTCGTGGGACAGCGGCCTATGGCTACACCTTC. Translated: CSARGTAAYGYTF.